This is a list of T cell receptor beta chains from one sample in a study of T cell changes during pregnancy in multiple sclerosis. Sequencing was performed with immunoSEQ multiplex PCR; in TCRdb, only in-frame clones are kept and a portion is missing. The sample lists over 9,000 clones, 84% occurring once. The source material was CD8+ T cells from peripheral blood mononuclear cells, sampled after pregnancy. The receptors derive from a female donor in good health, enrolled as a control in a pregnancy study. Both conserved end residues are part of each CDR3. The D gene is left open where the match is weak. Clone sizes are given selectively: once, few, many, or a class where the clone is expanded.

j_call,v_call,d_call,clone_size,cdr3_aa,cdr3_nt
TRBJ2-3,TRBV7-8,TRBD2,NA,CASSSSALAGTLGGTQYF,TGTGCCAGCAGCTCCTCGGCACTAGCGGGGACCCTGGGAGGTACGCAGTATTTT
TRBJ1-1,TRBV19,NA,NA,CASSIGSYTEAFF,TGTGCCAGTAGCATCGGGTCCTACACTGAAGCTTTCTTT
TRBJ2-3,TRBV6-4,TRBD1,few,CASSDSQGATDTQYF,TGTGCCAGCAGTGACTCACAGGGGGCCACAGATACGCAGTATTTT
TRBJ1-5,TRBV5-6,NA,NA,CASSPGRNQPQHF,TGTGCCAGCAGCCCAGGAAGGAATCAGCCCCAGCATTTT
TRBJ2-2,TRBV6-4,NA,NA,CASSDAPETGELFF,TGTGCCAGCAGTGACGCCCCGGAGACCGGGGAGCTGTTTTTT
TRBJ2-3,TRBV28,TRBD2,NA,CASIGRATDTQYF,TGTGCCAGCATTGGGAGGGCCACAGATACGCAGTATTTT
TRBJ2-1,TRBV7-7,TRBD2,NA,CASSPLAGSSYNEQFF,TGTGCTAGCAGCCCACTAGCGGGTAGCTCCTACAATGAGCAGTTCTTC
TRBJ2-3,TRBV7-3,NA,NA,CASSLRAWSLTDTQYF,TGTGCCAGCAGCTTACGAGCCTGGTCCCTCACAGATACGCAGTATTTT
TRBJ1-5,TRBV27,TRBD1,NA,CASRETGQGSQPQHF,TGTGCCAGCAGGGAGACAGGGCAAGGTAGTCAGCCCCAGCATTTT
TRBJ1-6,TRBV7-8,NA,NA,CASSLWEDAYNSPLHF,TGTGCCAGCAGCTTATGGGAGGATGCCTATAATTCACCCCTCCACTTT